A selection of T cell receptor beta chains follows, all from one sample in a study of T cell responses to AZD1222 COVID-19 vaccine. Generated by immunoSEQ multiplex PCR, the TCRdb table keeps only in-frame clones and is missing some. The data contain more than 120,000 clones, 85% to 90% of them singletons. Sequencing used peripheral blood, obtained 28 days after the second AZD1222 dose. The source of these receptors is an adult who received the AZD1222 COVID-19 vaccine. Both conserved end residues are part of each CDR3. D genes are given only for firm matches. Size is omitted from some rows. Given values are once, few, many or a class for expanded clones.

J gene,V gene,D gene,clone size,CDR3 DNA,CDR3 protein
TRBJ1-1,TRBV4-1,-,-,TGCGCCAGCAGCCATGGGGGGGGCACTGAAGCTTTCTTT,CASSHGGGTEAFF
TRBJ1-4,TRBV7-6,-,-,TGTGCCAGCAGCTTAGCCGGAGGAGTAGATGAAAAACTGTTTTTT,CASSLAGGVDEKLFF
TRBJ1-2,TRBV4-1,TRBD1,-,TGCGCCAGCAGCCAAGAGTCCTCGACAGGGTCCTATGGCTACACCTTC,CASSQESSTGSYGYTF
TRBJ2-1,TRBV28,-,-,TGTGCCAGCAGTTTACACTTCTACAATGAGCAGTTCTTC,CASSLHFYNEQFF
TRBJ2-5,TRBV2,TRBD2,-,TGTGCCAGCAAGGGTGGACTAGCCGGGGAGACCCAGTACTTC,CASKGGLAGETQYF
TRBJ2-7,TRBV7-8,TRBD1,-,TGTGCCAGCAGCACCCGGGACAGCTACGAGCAGTACTTC,CASSTRDSYEQYF
TRBJ1-2,TRBV27,-,-,TGTGCCAGCAGTTTAGGGGCAGGGTGGGGTGGCTACACCTTC,CASSLGAGWGGYTF
TRBJ1-1,TRBV6-6,-,once,TGTGCCAGCAGTTACTCTCTGGGAACTGAAGCTTTCTTT,CASSYSLGTEAFF
TRBJ1-4,TRBV24-1,TRBD1,-,TGTGCCACCAGTGACCCCGGACAGGGGGGAGAAAAACTGTTTTTT,CATSDPGQGGEKLFF
TRBJ2-3,TRBV6-5,TRBD2,-,TGTGCCAGCAGTTGGGCTAGCGGGGATACGCAGTATTTT,CASSWASGDTQYF
TRBJ2-7,TRBV11-2,TRBD2,-,TGTGCCAGCAGCTTACAGGGCGGGGGGGAGCAGTACTTC,CASSLQGGGEQYF
TRBJ1-5,TRBV6-5,TRBD1,-,TGTGCCAGCAGTCCTGGGACAGGGAAAAATCAGCCCCAGCATTTT,CASSPGTGKNQPQHF
TRBJ2-3,TRBV3-1/TRBV3-2,-,-,TGTGCCAGCAGCCGGGGAGATACGCAGTATTTT,CASSRGDTQYF
TRBJ2-1,TRBV20-1,-,-,TGCAGTGCTAGACTGGATGCGGAGCAGTTCTTC,CSARLDAEQFF
TRBJ2-1,TRBV5-1,-,few,TGCGCCAGCAGCTATGGATGGGGAGTCTATGAGCAGTTCTTC,CASSYGWGVYEQFF
TRBJ1-1,TRBV19,TRBD1,once,TGTGCCAGCTTACCCAGACAGGGGAGGAACACTGAAGCTTTCTTT,CASLPRQGRNTEAFF
TRBJ1-1,TRBV2,-,-,TGTGCCAGCAGTGAAGAGGCAGGCACGAACACTGAAGCTTTCTTT,CASSEEAGTNTEAFF
TRBJ1-4,TRBV5-1,TRBD1,once,TGCGCCAGCAGCCGAGCCGTCACAGGGGTCGGTGAAAAACTGTTTTTT,CASSRAVTGVGEKLFF
TRBJ2-7,TRBV30,TRBD2,-,TGTGCCTGGAGGGGTAGCGGGAGTGAGTCCTACGAGCAGTACTTC,CAWRGSGSESYEQYF
TRBJ2-7,TRBV28,-,once,TGTGCCAGCAGTTTATTGGAGGGGGTAGACTACGAGCAGTACTTC,CASSLLEGVDYEQYF
TRBJ1-1,TRBV2,TRBD1,-,TGTGCCAGCAGGGACAGGGGTAACACTGAAGCTTTCTTT,CASRDRGNTEAFF
TRBJ1-2,TRBV12-3/TRBV12-4,-,-,TGTGCCAGCAGTTCAAGTGGCATCCATGGCTACACCTTC,CASSSSGIHGYTF
TRBJ1-4,TRBV6-5,-,-,TGTGCCAGCAGAGACATGGAAAAACTGTTTTTT,CASRDMEKLFF
TRBJ1-1,TRBV2,-,-,TGTGCCAGCATTACCGATTCTTATGGAAACACTGAAGCTTTCTTT,CASITDSYGNTEAFF
TRBJ1-1,TRBV19,-,-,TGTGCCAGTAGTATCATTATGCCTGGATCTGAAGCTTTCTTT,CASSIIMPGSEAFF
TRBJ1-3,TRBV7-2,TRBD1,once,TGTGCCAGCAGCTCCTCGACAGGGGCAGCTGGAAACACCATATATTTT,CASSSSTGAAGNTIYF
TRBJ2-1,TRBV5-1,-,-,TGCGCCAGCTGCGCAGAGACGAGCTCCTACAATGAGCAGTTCTTC,CASCAETSSYNEQFF
TRBJ2-1,TRBV29-1,TRBD2,-,TGCAGCGTTGAAGGTTCTAGCGGGAGGGCGTGGGGCAATGAGCAGTTCTTC,CSVEGSSGRAWGNEQFF
TRBJ1-1,TRBV13,-,few,TGTGCCAGCAGCCCTGAAAGTGGCACTGAAGCTTTCTTT,CASSPESGTEAFF
TRBJ1-1,TRBV19,-,-,TGTGCCAGTAGTATAGATCCTTCAGGAGCGGAAGCTTTCTTT,CASSIDPSGAEAFF
TRBJ2-7,TRBV28,-,once,TGTGCCAGCAGGCACCTAGACAGGAACTCCTACGAGCAGTACTTC,CASRHLDRNSYEQYF
TRBJ2-2,TRBV3-1/TRBV3-2,-,-,TGTGCCAGCAGCCAAAGCAGGGCCGGGGAGCTGTTTTTT,CASSQSRAGELFF
TRBJ1-2,TRBV5-1,-,once,TGCGCCAGCAGCTTGGACAGAGGGAATGGCTACACCTTC,CASSLDRGNGYTF
TRBJ2-3,TRBV11-3,-,-,TGTGCCAGCAGCTCGCCCAGGGGTGCAGATACGCAGTATTTT,CASSSPRGADTQYF
TRBJ2-7,TRBV7-6,-,-,TGTGCCAGCAGCTTAGGGATCTCGGCCCCCTACGAGCAGTACTTC,CASSLGISAPYEQYF
TRBJ2-7,TRBV19,-,-,TGTGCCAGTAGTATCACTGGACACAACCCCTACGAGCAGTACTTC,CASSITGHNPYEQYF
TRBJ1-2,TRBV7-9,-,-,TGTGCCAGCAGCCTCGACTCTAGGTCTGCTGGCTACACCTTC,CASSLDSRSAGYTF
TRBJ1-3,TRBV27,-,-,TGTGCCAGCAGTTTATACGGACAGACTGGAAACACCATATATTTT,CASSLYGQTGNTIYF
TRBJ2-3,TRBV10-1,-,-,TGCGCCAGCAGTGAGAATAGACGCACAGATACGCAGTATTTT,CASSENRRTDTQYF
TRBJ1-2,TRBV6-1,TRBD1,-,TGTGCCAGCAGTGAAGGGGGGACAGGGGCCGACGGCTACACCTTC,CASSEGGTGADGYTF
TRBJ2-1,TRBV19,-,-,TGTGCCAGTAGTATGGGGCAGCCAAGTGAGCAGTTCTTC,CASSMGQPSEQFF
TRBJ1-5,TRBV21-1,-,-,TGTGCCAGCAGGCTGGCGGGGAATAGCAATCAGCCCCAGCATTTT,CASRLAGNSNQPQHF
TRBJ1-2,TRBV7-2,-,-,TGTGCCAGCACCCTAGGGTATTACGACTATGGCTACACCTTC,CASTLGYYDYGYTF
TRBJ1-2,TRBV6-2/TRBV6-3,-,few,TGTGCCAGCAGTCAAGGGACCCCAGGTGCCTACACCTTC,CASSQGTPGAYTF
TRBJ1-1,TRBV9,-,-,TGTGCCAGCAGCGTAGGGCCGAACACTGAAGCTTTCTTT,CASSVGPNTEAFF
TRBJ1-1,TRBV5-1,TRBD1,-,TGCGCCAGCAGCCGAAGTCAGGGGGCTGAAGCTTTCTTT,CASSRSQGAEAFF
TRBJ2-7,TRBV6-5,-,-,TGTGCCAGCAGCCCACTCGACGGTGGCTACGAGCAGTACTTC,CASSPLDGGYEQYF
TRBJ2-1,TRBV5-6,-,-,TGTGCCAGCAGCTTGGACGCCGCCGGCAATGAGCAGTTCTTC,CASSLDAAGNEQFF
TRBJ2-1,TRBV6-1,-,-,TGTGCCAGCAGTGAAGGGGGGTGGGGCTCCTACAATGAGCAGTTCTTC,CASSEGGWGSYNEQFF
TRBJ1-3,TRBV25-1,-,-,TGTGCCAGCAGTCACCTAGGGGTAGGAAACACCATATATTTT,CASSHLGVGNTIYF
TRBJ2-1,TRBV6-5,-,once,TGTGCCAGCAGTTACACAGGGCTCAATGAGCAGTTCTTC,CASSYTGLNEQFF
TRBJ1-1,TRBV5-1,TRBD1,once,TGCGCCAGCAGAGAGACAGGGGGCCAAACTGAAGCTTTCTTT,CASRETGGQTEAFF
TRBJ1-5,TRBV19,TRBD1,-,TGTGCCAGTAGAGGGACAGGTGGAAGTTTGGTCAATCAGCCCCAGCATTTT,CASRGTGGSLVNQPQHF
TRBJ1-5,TRBV18,-,-,TGTGCCAGCTCACCTTCAGGGTTTAATCAGCCCCAGCATTTT,CASSPSGFNQPQHF